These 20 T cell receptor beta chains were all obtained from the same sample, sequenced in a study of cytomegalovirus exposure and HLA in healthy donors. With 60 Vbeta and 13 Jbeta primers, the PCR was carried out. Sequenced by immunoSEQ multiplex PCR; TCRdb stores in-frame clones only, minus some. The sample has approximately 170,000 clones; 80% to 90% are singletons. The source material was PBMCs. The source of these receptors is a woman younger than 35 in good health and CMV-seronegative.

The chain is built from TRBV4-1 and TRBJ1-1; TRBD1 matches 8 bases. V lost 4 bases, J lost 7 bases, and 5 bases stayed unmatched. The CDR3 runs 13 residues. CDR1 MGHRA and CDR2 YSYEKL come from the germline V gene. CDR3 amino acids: CASSLSRGREAFF. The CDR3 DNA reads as TGCGCCAGCAGCCTATCCAGGGGGCGTGAAGCTTTCTTT.

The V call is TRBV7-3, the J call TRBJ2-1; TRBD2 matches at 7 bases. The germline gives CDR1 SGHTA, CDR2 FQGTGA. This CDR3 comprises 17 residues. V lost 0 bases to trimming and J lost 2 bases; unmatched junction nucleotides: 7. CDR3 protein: CASSLTAASGAYNEQFF. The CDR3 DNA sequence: TGTGCCAGCAGCTTAACCGCGGCTAGCGGAGCCTACAATGAGCAGTTCTTC.

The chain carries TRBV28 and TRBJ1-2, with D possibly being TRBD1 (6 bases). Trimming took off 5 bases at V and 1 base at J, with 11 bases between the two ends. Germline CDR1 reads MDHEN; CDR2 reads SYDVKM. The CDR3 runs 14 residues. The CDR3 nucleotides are TGTGCCAGCAGTCCGGGACAAGTTAACTATGGCTACACCTTC. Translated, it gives CASSPGQVNYGYTF.

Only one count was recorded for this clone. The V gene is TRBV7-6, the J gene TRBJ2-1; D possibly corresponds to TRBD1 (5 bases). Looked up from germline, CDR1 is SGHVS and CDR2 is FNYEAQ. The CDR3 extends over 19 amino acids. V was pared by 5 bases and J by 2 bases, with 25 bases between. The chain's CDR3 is CASSPLRLDTTHPYNEQFF. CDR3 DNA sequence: TGTGCCAGCAGCCCGCTGCGTTTGGACACTACTCACCCCTACAATGAGCAGTTCTTC.

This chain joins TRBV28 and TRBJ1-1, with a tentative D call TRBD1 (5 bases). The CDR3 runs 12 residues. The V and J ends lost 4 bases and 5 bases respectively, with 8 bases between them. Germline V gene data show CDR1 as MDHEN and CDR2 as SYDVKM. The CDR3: CASSSGGTEAFF. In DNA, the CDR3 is TGTGCCAGCAGTTCGGGGGGTACTGAAGCTTTCTTT.

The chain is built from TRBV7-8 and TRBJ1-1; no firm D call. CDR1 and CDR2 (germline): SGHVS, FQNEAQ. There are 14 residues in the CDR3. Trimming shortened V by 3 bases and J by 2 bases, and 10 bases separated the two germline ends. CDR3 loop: CASSFSVLNTEAFF. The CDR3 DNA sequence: TGTGCCAGCAGCTTTTCGGTTCTTAACACTGAAGCTTTCTTT.

The CDR3 reads CASSTGTGLGQPQHF. CDR3 in DNA: TGTGCCAGCAGCACTGGGACAGGGTTAGGGCAGCCCCAGCATTTT. The chain recombines TRBV11-2 with TRBJ1-5; 9 positions match TRBD1. The CDR3 has 15 amino acids. Germline V CDR1 and CDR2: SGHAT, FQNNGV. Losses at the gene ends were 5 bases for V and 7 bases for J; bases not matched to a gene: 9.

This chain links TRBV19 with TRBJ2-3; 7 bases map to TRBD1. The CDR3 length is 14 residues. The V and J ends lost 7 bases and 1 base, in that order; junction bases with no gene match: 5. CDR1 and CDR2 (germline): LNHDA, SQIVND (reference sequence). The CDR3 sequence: CASTRGRGTDTQYF. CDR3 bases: TGTGCCAGTACTAGGGGGCGAGGCACAGATACGCAGTATTTT.

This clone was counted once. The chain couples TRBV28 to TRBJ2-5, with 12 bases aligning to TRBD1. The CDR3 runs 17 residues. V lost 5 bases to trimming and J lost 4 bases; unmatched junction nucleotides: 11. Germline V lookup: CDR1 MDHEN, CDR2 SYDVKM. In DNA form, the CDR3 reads TGTGCCAGCAGTCCCGCCGGGACAGGGGGCACCTTAGAGACCCAGTACTTC. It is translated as CASSPAGTGGTLETQYF. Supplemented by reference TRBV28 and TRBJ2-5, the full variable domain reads DVKVTQSSRYLVKRTGEKVFLECVQDMDHENMFWYRQDPGLGLRLIYFSYDVKMKEKGDIPEGYSVSREKKERFSLILESASTNQTSMYLCASSPAGTGGTLETQYFGPGTRLLVL.

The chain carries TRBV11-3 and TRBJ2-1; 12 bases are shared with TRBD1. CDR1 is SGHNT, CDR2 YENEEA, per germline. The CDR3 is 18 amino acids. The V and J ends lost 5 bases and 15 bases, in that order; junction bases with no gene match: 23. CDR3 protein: CASSPRRGPGTGGFRPFF. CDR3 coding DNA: TGTGCCAGCAGCCCCCGCCGCGGGCCAGGGACAGGGGGCTTCCGACCGTTCTTC. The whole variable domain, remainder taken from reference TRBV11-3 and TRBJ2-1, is EAGVVQSPRYKIIEKKQPVAFWCNPISGHNTLYWYLQNLGQGPELLIRYENEEAVDDSQLPKDRFSAERLKGVDSTLKIQPAELGDSAVYLCASSPRRGPGTGGFRPFFGPGTRLTVL.

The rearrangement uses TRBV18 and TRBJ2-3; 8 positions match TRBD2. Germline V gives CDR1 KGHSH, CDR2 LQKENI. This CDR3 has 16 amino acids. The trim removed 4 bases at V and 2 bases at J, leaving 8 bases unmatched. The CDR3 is CASSRGTSGNTDTQYF. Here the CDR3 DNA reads TGTGCCAGCTCACGCGGGACTAGTGGGAACACAGATACGCAGTATTTT.

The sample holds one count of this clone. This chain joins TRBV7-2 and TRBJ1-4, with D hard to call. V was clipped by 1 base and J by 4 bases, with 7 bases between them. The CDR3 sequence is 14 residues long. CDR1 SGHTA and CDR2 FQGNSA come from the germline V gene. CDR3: CASSLGRSNEKLFF. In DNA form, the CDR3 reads TGTGCCAGCAGCTTAGGGCGGAGTAATGAAAAACTGTTTTTT. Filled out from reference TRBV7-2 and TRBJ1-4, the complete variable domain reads GAGVSQSPSNKVTEKGKDVELRCDPISGHTALYWYRQSLGQGLEFLIYFQGNSAPDKSGLPSDRFSAERTGGSVSTLTIQRTQQEDSAVYLCASSLGRSNEKLFFGSGTQLSVL.

CDR3 DNA: TGTGCCAGCAGCGTAGAGTCAGACTCTGGAAACACCATATATTTT. Protein sequence: CASSVESDSGNTIYF. The chain combines TRBV9 with TRBJ1-3; D is undetermined. The CDR3 has 15 residues. Germline loops: CDR1 SGDLS, CDR2 YYNGEE. V dropped 0 bases and J dropped 0 bases, with 7 bases sitting between them. The entire variable domain, with the rest obtained from reference TRBV9 and TRBJ1-3, is as follows: DSGVTQTPKHLITATGQRVTLRCSPRSGDLSVYWYQQSLDQGLQFLIQYYNGEERAKGNILERFSAQQFPDLHSELNLSSLELGDSALYFCASSVESDSGNTIYFGEGSWLTVV.

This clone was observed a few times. CDR3 bases: TGTGCCAGCAGTTTCCACAAGAACACTGAAGCTTTCTTT. Protein sequence: CASSFHKNTEAFF. The chain links TRBV27 to TRBJ1-1; D gene unclear. Germline CDR1 MNHEY, CDR2 SMNVEV (reference sequence). This CDR3 is built from 13 residues. V lost 3 bases, J lost 1 base, and 6 bases lay in between.

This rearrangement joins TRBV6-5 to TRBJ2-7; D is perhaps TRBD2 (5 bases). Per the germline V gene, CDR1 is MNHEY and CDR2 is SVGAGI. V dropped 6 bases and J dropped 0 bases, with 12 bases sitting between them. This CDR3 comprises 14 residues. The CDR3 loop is CASRLGLFSYEQYF. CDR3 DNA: TGTGCCAGCAGACTAGGACTCTTCTCCTACGAGCAGTACTTC.

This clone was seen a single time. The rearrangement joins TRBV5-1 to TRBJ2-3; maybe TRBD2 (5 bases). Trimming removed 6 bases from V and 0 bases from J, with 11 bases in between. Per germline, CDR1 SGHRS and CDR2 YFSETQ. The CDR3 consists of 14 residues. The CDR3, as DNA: TGCGCCAGCAAGGTGGGAGCTAGCACAGATACGCAGTATTTT. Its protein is CASKVGASTDTQYF.

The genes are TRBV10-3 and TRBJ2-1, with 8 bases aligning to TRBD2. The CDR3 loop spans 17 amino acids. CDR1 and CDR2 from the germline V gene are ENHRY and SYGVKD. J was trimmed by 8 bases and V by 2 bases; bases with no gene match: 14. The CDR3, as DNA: TGTGCCATCAGTGAGCACCCGGGGACTAGGGGTGTCTATGAGCAGTTCTTC. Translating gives CAISEHPGTRGVYEQFF.

Written as DNA, the CDR3 is TGTGCCAGCAGTTTCGGGACAGGGTTGCAGCCCCAGCATTTT. Amino acid sequence: CASSFGTGLQPQHF. This chain connects TRBV27 to TRBJ1-5, with TRBD1 identical over 9 bases. This CDR3 has 14 amino acids. Trimming removed 3 bases from V and 7 bases from J; junction bases left unmatched: 4. Germline lookup yields CDR1 MNHEY and CDR2 SMNVEV (reference sequence).

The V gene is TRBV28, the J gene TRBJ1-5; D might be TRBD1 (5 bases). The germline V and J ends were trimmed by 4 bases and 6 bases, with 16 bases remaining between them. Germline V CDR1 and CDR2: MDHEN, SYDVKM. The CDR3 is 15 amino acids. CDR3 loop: CASSSQRAGFQPQHF. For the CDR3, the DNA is TGTGCCAGCAGTTCCCAGCGGGCAGGGTTTCAGCCCCAGCATTTT.

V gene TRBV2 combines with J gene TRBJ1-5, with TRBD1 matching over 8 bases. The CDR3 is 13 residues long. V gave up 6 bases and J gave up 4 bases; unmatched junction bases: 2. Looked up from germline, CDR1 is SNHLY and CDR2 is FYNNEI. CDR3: CASRYRGNQPQHF. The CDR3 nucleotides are TGTGCCAGCAGGTACAGGGGGAATCAGCCCCAGCATTTT.